This T cell receptor (beta chain) is drawn from a study of CD8+CD57+ T cells in acquired aplastic anemia. Across the study: Mean DNA quantity obtained from sorted CD4+ and CD8+ cells was about 3.2 ug.

Template material for TCR beta VDJ and CDR3 profiling consisted of genomic DNA. TCRdb used MiXCR to reprocess the reads, holding one entry per CDR3 protein. The repertoire holds approximately 160,000 distinct CDR3 sequences, with roughly 50% as singletons. The ends lost 1 base at V and 6 bases at J; junction bases unmatched: 10. The CDR3 is made up of 16 amino acids. The study's findings and limits: Roughly 31 was the count of CD8+ CDR3 sequences that patients shared with controls. CD8+ Simpson's diversity did not differ significantly between patients and controls.

For sequencing, patients were chosen who had shown expansion of CD8+CD57+ cells by flow cytometry. Receipt of therapy had not occurred in any patient by the time of blood sampling. As regards this clonotype: The antigen is unknown.

The sequencing input was sorted CD4+, CD8+, or CD8+CD57+ T cells (not recorded which) from PBMCs. This chain links TRBV12-3 or TRBV12-4 with TRBJ2-7; 9 bases are shared with TRBD1. The receptor was isolated from a human donor with aplastic anemia. The CDR3 spells CASSLGGGTGFPEQYF. The CDR3 DNA reads as TGTGCCAGCAGTTTAGGGGGGGGGACAGGGTTTCCCGAGCAGTACTTC.